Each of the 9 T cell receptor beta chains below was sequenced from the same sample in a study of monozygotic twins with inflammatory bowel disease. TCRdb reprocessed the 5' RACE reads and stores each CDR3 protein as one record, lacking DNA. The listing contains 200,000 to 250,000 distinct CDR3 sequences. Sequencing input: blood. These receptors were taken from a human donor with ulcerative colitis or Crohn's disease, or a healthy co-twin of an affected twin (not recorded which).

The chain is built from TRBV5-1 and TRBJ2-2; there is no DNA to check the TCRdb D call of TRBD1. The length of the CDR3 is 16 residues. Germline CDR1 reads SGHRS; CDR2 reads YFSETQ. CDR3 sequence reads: CASSTLDVSNTGELFF.

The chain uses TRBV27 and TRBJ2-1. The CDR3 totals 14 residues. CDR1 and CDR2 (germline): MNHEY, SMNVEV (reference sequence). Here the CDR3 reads CASSLSDGDNEQFF.

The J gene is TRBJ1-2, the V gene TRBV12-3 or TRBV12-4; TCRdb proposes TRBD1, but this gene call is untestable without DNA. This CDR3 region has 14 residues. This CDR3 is CASSLGAGGNGYTF.

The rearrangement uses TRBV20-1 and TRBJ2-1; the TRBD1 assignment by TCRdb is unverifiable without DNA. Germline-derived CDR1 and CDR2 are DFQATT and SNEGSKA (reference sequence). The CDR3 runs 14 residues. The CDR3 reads CSARDPRRSNEQFF.

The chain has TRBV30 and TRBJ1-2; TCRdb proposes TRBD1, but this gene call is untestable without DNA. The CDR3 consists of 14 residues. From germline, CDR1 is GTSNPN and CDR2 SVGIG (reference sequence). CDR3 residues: CAWRPGKSNYGYTF.

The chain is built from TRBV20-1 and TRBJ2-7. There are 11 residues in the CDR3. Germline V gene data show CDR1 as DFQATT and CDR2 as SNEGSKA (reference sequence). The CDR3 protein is CSARDLHEQYF.

CDR3 sequence: CAISEGTSGSGVQFF. V gene TRBV10-3 combines with J gene TRBJ2-1; no DNA is available, so the TRBD2 call from TCRdb remains unchecked. The CDR3 is 15 residues long. The germline V gene has CDR1 ENHRY and CDR2 SYGVKD.

The CDR3 is CASSQDQGLSSPLHF. The chain has TRBV4-1 and TRBJ1-6. The CDR3 loop spans 15 amino acids. Germline V gene data show CDR1 as MGHRA and CDR2 as YSYEKL.

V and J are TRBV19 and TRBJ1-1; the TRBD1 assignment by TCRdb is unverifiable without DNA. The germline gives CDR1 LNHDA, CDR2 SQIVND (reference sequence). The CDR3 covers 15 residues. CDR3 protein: CASRPGQNPNTEAFF.